This T cell receptor (beta chain) was found in a study of blood T cell repertoires in COVID-19. Study as a whole: Collection of acute and convalescent COVID-19 samples took place in the United States, Italy and Spain.

Under the authors' procedure: How many nucleated cells were present was estimated from reference gene primer amplification. The protocol was immunoSEQ multiplex PCR, while the TCRdb copy is restricted to in-frame clones and leaves out a portion. The V and J calls and the clone size are those of that table, but D and trimming were determined from the DNA. The sample carries over 250,000 clones, about 70% recorded once. Trimming pared 3 bases from V and 8 bases from J, leaving 14 bases between. CDR1 and CDR2 (germline): KGHSH, LQKENI. This CDR3 comprises 15 residues. Sequenced material: peripheral blood. The TCR sequence derives from a woman of 80 years or more with acute or convalescent COVID-19. V gene TRBV18 combines with J gene TRBJ1-6; D possibly corresponds to TRBD1 (6 bases). The DNA of the CDR3 is TGTGCCAGCTCACCTAATTGGGCAGGGGATTCACCCCTCCACTTT. This codes for CASSPNWAGDSPLHF. The variable domain in full, completed from reference TRBV18 and TRBJ1-6, reads NAGVMQNPRHLVRRRGQEARLRCSPMKGHSHVYWYRQLPEEGLKFMVYLQKENIIDESGMPKERFSAEFPKEGPSILRIQQVVRGDSAAYFCASSPNWAGDSPLHFGNGTRLTVT.